Described below is a single T cell receptor beta chain sequence and its context. Its antigen remains unknown. With 6 bases clipped from V and 2 bases from J, the junction kept 11 bases outside the gene matches. The CDR3 is 15 residues long. The germline gives CDR1 SGHKS, CDR2 YYEKEE (reference sequence). The data stem from a study of blood T cells in healthy people across ages. Study outcomes and limitations: Age advanced and TCR beta diversity per million T cells fell, roughly linearly.

Primed by a sample-barcoded 5' primer and a J-beta primer mix, a second PCR proceeded for roughly 6 to 12 cycles. Every cDNA molecule bore a tag from a template-switch adaptor containing 12 random nucleotides. One entry per CDR3 protein results from TCRdb running MiXCR on the 5' RACE reads. The sample carries some 860,000 distinct CDR3 sequences, more than 55% recorded once. Individuals who donated were healthy Caucasians from Russia aged about 6 to 100. Sequencing used blood. The genes are TRBV5-5 and TRBJ2-7, with TRBD1 matching 7 bases. This receptor was identified in a man between 35 and 55 years old in good health. CDR3 DNA: TGTGCCAGCAACTCGGGACAGAACGTTCCCTACGAGCAGTACTTC. Amino acid sequence: CASNSGQNVPYEQYF. The whole variable domain, remainder taken from reference TRBV5-5 and TRBJ2-7, is DAGVTQSPTHLIKTRGQQVTLRCSPISGHKSVSWYQQVLGQGPQFIFQYYEKEERGRGNFPDRFSARQFPNYSSELNVNALLLGDSALYLCASNSGQNVPYEQYFGPGTRLTVT.